Following are 27 T cell receptor beta chains from one sample sequenced in a study of radiation and T cells in renal cell carcinoma. The method was immunoSEQ multiplex PCR; TCRdb's version includes in-frame clones alone and lacks a portion of them. The sample has some 150,000 clones, roughly 80% seen once. This sample's time point: baseline pretreatment blood. The sample's treatment: 15 Gy SBRT to primary tumor, nephrectomy 4 weeks later. The input for sequencing was blood, taken from a patient whose treatment included radiotherapy and nephrectomy. Receptor source: a woman in her fifties or sixties with renal cell carcinoma.

The rearrangement joins TRBV4-1 to TRBJ2-2; D not certain. Trimming took off 0 bases at V and 3 bases at J, with 14 bases between the two ends. The CDR3 sequence is 17 residues long. The germline V gene encodes CDR1 MGHRA and CDR2 YSYEKL. The CDR3 nucleotides are TGCGCCAGCAGCCAAGATGCGACCTTCACCCACACCGGGGAGCTGTTTTTT. It is translated as CASSQDATFTHTGELFF.

V and J are TRBV27 and TRBJ2-1; 8 bases align to TRBD2. This CDR3 has 13 residues. Unmatched junction bases numbered 8, after V lost 10 bases and J lost 6 bases. Germline V gene sequence: CDR1 MNHEY, CDR2 SMNVEV (reference sequence). CDR3 region: CATGSGSLNEQFF. The CDR3 DNA reads TGTGCCACCGGCAGCGGGAGTCTCAATGAGCAGTTCTTC.

This clone showed up just once. V and J are TRBV6-5 and TRBJ1-6, with D unresolved. Germline CDR1 is MNHEY and CDR2 is SVGAGI. Trimming removed 5 bases from V and 3 bases from J, with 8 bases in between. The CDR3 consists of 14 residues. Written as DNA, the CDR3 is TGTGCCAGCAGTGCGAACTACTATAATTCACCCCTCCACTTT. This translates into CASSANYYNSPLHF.

The rearrangement uses TRBV9 and TRBJ2-2; D might be TRBD1 (5 bases). The CDR3 covers 16 residues. V shed 0 bases and J shed 1 base, with 10 bases lying between them. Looked up from germline, CDR1 is SGDLS and CDR2 is YYNGEE. The CDR3 sequence: CASSVVARENTGELFF. The CDR3, as DNA: TGTGCCAGCAGCGTAGTAGCCAGGGAGAACACCGGGGAGCTGTTTTTT.

V and J are TRBV7-9 and TRBJ1-1; a weak D match, TRBD1 (6 bases). Germline V gene sequence: CDR1 SEHNR, CDR2 FQNEAQ (reference sequence). V dropped 5 bases and J dropped 0 bases, with 16 bases sitting between them. This CDR3 has 16 amino acids. The CDR3 region is CASSPVSGAVNTEAFF. In DNA, the CDR3 is TGTGCCAGCAGCCCTGTCTCGGGGGCTGTGAACACTGAAGCTTTCTTT.

This clone was observed once. The chain employs TRBV4-1 and TRBJ2-7; D not resolved. Germline-derived CDR1 and CDR2 are MGHRA and YSYEKL. This CDR3 spans 15 amino acids. Trimming stripped 2 bases from V and 0 bases from J, with 11 bases between. This CDR3 reads CASSQSGAGSYEQYF. CDR3 sequence (DNA): TGCGCCAGCAGCCAATCAGGAGCTGGCTCCTACGAGCAGTACTTC.

The gene calls are TRBV5-1 and TRBJ2-7; no firm D call. Germline lookup yields CDR1 SGHRS and CDR2 YFSETQ. CDR3 length equals 14 residues. The ends were cut back, 5 bases at V and 5 bases at J, with 17 bases in the middle. The CDR3 loop reads CASRPRQVSHEQYF. For the CDR3, the DNA is TGCGCCAGCAGACCGAGGCAGGTATCCCACGAGCAGTACTTC.

The CDR3 spells CASSQDLGTILNEQFF. CDR3 sequence (DNA): TGCGCCAGCAGCCAAGATCTAGGGACTATCCTAAATGAGCAGTTCTTC. This chain connects TRBV4-3 to TRBJ2-1, with TRBD2 matching over 7 bases. CDR3 length equals 16 residues. CDR1 LGHNA and CDR2 YSLEER come from the germline V gene. J lost 7 bases, V lost 0 bases, and 9 bases had no gene match.

The chain links TRBV2 to TRBJ1-5; possible D gene TRBD1, 6 bases. Germline V gives CDR1 SNHLY, CDR2 FYNNEI. This CDR3 is built from 17 residues. V was pared by 2 bases and J by 2 bases, with 16 bases between. CDR3 protein: CASSENVGGWGNQPQHF. CDR3 DNA: TGTGCCAGCAGTGAAAATGTGGGGGGCTGGGGCAATCAGCCCCAGCATTTT.

The chain joins TRBV5-1 to TRBJ1-1; a possible D gene is TRBD1 (5 bases). V gave up 3 bases and J gave up 6 bases, with 9 bases separating them. CDR3 length equals 12 residues. Germline V gene data show CDR1 as SGHRS and CDR2 as YFSETQ. CDR3 protein: CASSSGGAEAFF. As DNA, the CDR3 is TGCGCCAGCAGCTCGGGAGGGGCTGAAGCTTTCTTT. The whole variable domain, filled in from reference TRBV5-1 and TRBJ1-1, reads KAGVTQTPRYLIKTRGQQVTLSCSPISGHRSVSWYQQTPGQGLQFLFEYFSETQRNKGNFPGRFSGRQFSNSRSEMNVSTLELGDSALYLCASSSGGAEAFFGQGTRLTVV.

The chain carries TRBV28 and TRBJ2-5; a weak D match, TRBD2 (5 bases). Looked up from germline, CDR1 is MDHEN and CDR2 is SYDVKM. This CDR3 comprises 13 residues. The V and J ends lost 5 bases and 3 bases respectively, with 10 bases between them. CDR3 region: CASSDRGEETQYF. The CDR3, as DNA: TGTGCCAGCAGTGATCGGGGTGAAGAGACCCAGTACTTC.

This chain joins TRBV5-5 and TRBJ1-4; D may be TRBD1 (6 bases). CDR1 SGHKS and CDR2 YYEKEE come from the germline V gene (reference sequence). V was cut by 2 bases and J by 8 bases, with 13 bases left in between. The CDR3 is made up of 14 amino acids. The CDR3 coding sequence is TGTGCCAGCAGCTTAATACAGGGAGAGGAAAAACTGTTTTTT. Translation gives CASSLIQGEEKLFF.

This chain uses TRBV7-2 with TRBJ2-7; 7 bases match TRBD1. The germline gives CDR1 SGHTA, CDR2 FQGNSA. CDR3 length: 15 amino acids. The V and J ends lost 5 bases and 2 bases, in that order; junction bases with no gene match: 9. The CDR3 here is CASSLDPGQAYEQYF. The DNA for the CDR3 is TGTGCCAGCAGCCTCGATCCCGGACAGGCCTACGAGCAGTACTTC. The variable domain in full, completed from reference TRBV7-2 and TRBJ2-7, reads GAGVSQSPSNKVTEKGKDVELRCDPISGHTALYWYRQSLGQGLEFLIYFQGNSAPDKSGLPSDRFSAERTGGSVSTLTIQRTQQEDSAVYLCASSLDPGQAYEQYFGPGTRLTVT.

V gene TRBV4-2 combines with J gene TRBJ2-6, with D possibly matching TRBD1 (7 bases). Germline CDR1 reads LGHNA; CDR2 reads YNFKEQ. There are 18 residues in the CDR3. V shed 4 bases and J shed 0 bases, with 16 bases lying between them. CDR3 sequence: CASSPQGGLLSGANVLTF. The CDR3 bases are TGTGCCAGCAGCCCCCAGGGGGGATTACTCTCTGGGGCCAACGTCCTGACTTTC.

The rearrangement uses TRBV28 and TRBJ1-2, with D possibly being TRBD1 (5 bases). The V and J ends lost 4 bases and 5 bases respectively, with 11 bases between them. Looked up from germline, CDR1 is MDHEN and CDR2 is SYDVKM. This CDR3 contains 13 residues. The CDR3 sequence is CASSSTGAYGYTF. The DNA of the CDR3 is TGTGCCAGCAGTTCAACCGGGGCTTATGGCTACACCTTC.

The genes are TRBV4-1 and TRBJ1-3, with D unresolved. In germline, CDR1 is MGHRA, CDR2 YSYEKL. The CDR3 has 15 residues. V lost 0 bases, J lost 3 bases, and 9 bases lay in between. The CDR3 region is CASSQEAGFGNTIYF. In nucleotides, the CDR3 is TGCGCCAGCAGCCAAGAGGCCGGGTTTGGAAACACCATATATTTT.

The chain has TRBV4-3 and TRBJ2-7; 10 nucleotides align to TRBD2. Unmatched junction bases numbered 9, after V lost 0 bases and J lost 7 bases. Per the germline V gene, CDR1 is LGHNA and CDR2 is YSLEER. The CDR3 is 16 residues long. CDR3 protein: CASSQESGGGFGEQYF. The DNA for the CDR3 is TGCGCCAGCAGCCAAGAGAGCGGGGGGGGTTTTGGTGAGCAGTACTTC.

The rearrangement uses TRBV10-2 and TRBJ2-7, with 11 bases lining up with TRBD2. The CDR3 covers 17 residues. Trimming at V came to 0 bases and at J to 2 bases, leaving 6 bases not matched to a gene. CDR1 and CDR2 (germline): WSHSY, SAAADI. CDR3 DNA sequence: TGCGCCAGCAGTGAGTCCCTGGGACTAGCGGATACCTACGAGCAGTACTTC. Amino acid sequence: CASSESLGLADTYEQYF.

V and J are TRBV5-6 and TRBJ1-6, with D unresolved. Germline CDR1 and CDR2: SGHDT and YYEEEE. Trimming took 1 base from V and 4 from J, leaving 12 bases between them. There are 16 residues in the CDR3. CDR3 in amino acids: CASSLLTVGYNSPLHF. The CDR3 DNA follows: TGTGCCAGCAGCTTGTTAACAGTAGGTTATAATTCACCCCTCCACTTT.

This clone was seen a single time. This chain uses TRBV7-2 with TRBJ2-2; D is undetermined. CDR1 and CDR2 from the germline V gene are SGHTA and FQGNSA. The CDR3 has 15 residues. V was shortened by 1 base and J by 5 bases, with 11 bases between the two germline ends. Here the CDR3 reads CASSLGYWVTGELFF. The CDR3 DNA is TGTGCCAGCAGCTTAGGGTATTGGGTGACCGGGGAGCTGTTTTTT. Full variable domain (rest looked up from reference TRBV7-2 and TRBJ2-2): GAGVSQSPSNKVTEKGKDVELRCDPISGHTALYWYRQSLGQGLEFLIYFQGNSAPDKSGLPSDRFSAERTGGSVSTLTIQRTQQEDSAVYLCASSLGYWVTGELFFGEGSRLTVL.

The chain recombines TRBV6-5 with TRBJ1-2, with TRBD1 matching 8 bases. This CDR3 is 14 amino acids long. V gave up 6 bases and J gave up 7 bases; unmatched junction bases: 10. The germline gives CDR1 MNHEY, CDR2 SVGAGI. In nucleotides, the CDR3 is TGTGCCAGCAGCACTCCAGGGGGCGCAGGTGGCTACACCTTC. This sequence encodes CASSTPGGAGGYTF.

The chain joins TRBV5-6 to TRBJ1-1; 11 nucleotides line up with TRBD1. The V segment lost 2 bases and the J segment 4 bases; nucleotides outside the gene matches: 10. This CDR3 is 17 amino acids long. Germline loops: CDR1 SGHDT, CDR2 YYEEEE. The CDR3 protein is CASSLRGQGAIVTEAFF. The CDR3 region has the DNA TGTGCCAGCAGCTTAAGAGGACAGGGGGCTATTGTCACTGAAGCTTTCTTT.

This chain connects TRBV6-5 to TRBJ1-2; tentatively, D is TRBD1 (5 bases). The CDR3 is made up of 13 amino acids. V was pared by 0 bases and J by 8 bases, with 10 bases between. CDR1 and CDR2 from the germline V gene are MNHEY and SVGAGI. The CDR3 DNA follows: TGTGCCAGCAGTTACTCAACCGGGGGAGGCTACACCTTC. This encodes CASSYSTGGGYTF.

The rearrangement joins TRBV7-2 to TRBJ2-7; possible D gene TRBD1, 6 bases. Germline V CDR1 and CDR2: SGHTA, FQGNSA. V gave up 2 bases and J gave up 12 bases, with 11 bases separating them. The CDR3 contains 11 residues. The CDR3 is CASSLIDRLYF. CDR3 coding DNA: TGTGCCAGCAGCTTAATCGACAGGCTGTACTTC. Based on the CDR3 plus reference TRBV7-2 and TRBJ2-7, the full variable domain is GAGVSQSPSNKVTEKGKDVELRCDPISGHTALYWYRQSLGQGLEFLIYFQGNSAPDKSGLPSDRFSAERTGGSVSTLTIQRTQQEDSAVYLCASSLIDRLYFGPGTRLTVT.

The chain combines TRBV18 with TRBJ2-7; a weak D match, TRBD1 (5 bases). With 2 bases removed from V and 7 bases from J, the gap between germline ends came to 12 bases. Germline CDR1 is KGHSH and CDR2 is LQKENI. The CDR3 is 13 amino acids. The CDR3 reads CASSPGTGGEQYF. In nucleotides, the CDR3 is TGTGCCAGCTCACCAGGTACAGGTGGAGAGCAGTACTTC.

This chain connects TRBV30 to TRBJ1-2; D not resolved. Germline loops: CDR1 GTSNPN, CDR2 SVGIG (reference sequence). Trimming stripped 2 bases from V and 0 bases from J, with 10 bases between. The CDR3 consists of 14 residues. In DNA form, the CDR3 reads TGTGCCTGGAGTCGGCGCCAAGCTAACTATGGCTACACCTTC. Its protein product is CAWSRRQANYGYTF.

The chain recombines TRBV6-6 with TRBJ2-2, with unresolved D. The V end lost 5 bases, the J end lost 1 base, and 14 bases lay between the germline ends. CDR1 is MNHNY and CDR2 is SVGAGI in the germline V gene (reference sequence). The CDR3 consists of 16 residues. For the CDR3, the DNA is TGTGCCAGCAGTCGAAAACCTAATTTGAACACCGGGGAGCTGTTTTTT. Its protein product is CASSRKPNLNTGELFF.